Included here is one TCR beta chain sequence, with context. The antigen is undetermined. The data were produced by immunoSEQ multiplex PCR, yet TCRdb's version contains in-frame clones alone and is incomplete. Of nearly 90,000 clones in the sample, approximately 86% were seen once. The ends were cut back, 6 bases at V and 6 bases at J, with 9 bases in the middle. CDR3 length: 12 amino acids. The V gene's germline CDR1 is LNHDA and CDR2 SQIVND (reference sequence). The data belong to a study of T cell responses to AZD1222 COVID-19 vaccine. Notes on the study in general: White British ancestry dominated among donors, who included more females, and clonal diversity was possibly underestimated.

The source material was peripheral blood, sampled on day 0 of AZD1222 vaccination. V gene TRBV19 combines with J gene TRBJ1-5; D unclear. This receptor was taken from an adult in good health. The CDR3 DNA follows: TGTGCCAGTAGCCTTCTTCGTCAGCCCCAGCATTTT. It codes for CASSLLRQPQHF.